The entry below describes one T cell receptor beta chain. This specimen comes from a study of technical replicates of blood from a handful of donors. Data came from immunoSEQ multiplex PCR; TCRdb stores just in-frame clones and leaves some out. The sample holds tens of thousands of clones; less than 90% are singletons and the top ten take approximately 5%. Germline lookup yields CDR1 SGHKS and CDR2 YYEKEE (reference sequence). Trimming removed 4 bases from V and 8 bases from J; junction bases left unmatched: 16. The CDR3 consists of 16 residues. The sequencing input was PBMCs. The V and J genes are TRBV5-5 and TRBJ1-2, with TRBD1 identical over 8 bases. The origin of this receptor is a human donor in good health. Some clones in this sample may be carry-over from other donors' samples. CDR3 protein: CASSPAEAGGVWGYTF. In nucleotides, the CDR3 is TGTGCCAGCAGCCCGGCGGAGGCAGGGGGCGTGTGGGGCTACACCTTC.